Listed below are T cell receptor beta chains from one sample, sequenced in a study of cytomegalovirus exposure and HLA in healthy donors. Method: immunoSEQ multiplex PCR; TCRdb's copy keeps in-frame clones and lacks some. The repertoire has 90,000 to 110,000 clones, 75% of them found once; the top ten carry around 1.3%. Material: PBMCs. Receptors were obtained from a man in his forties or fifties in good health and CMV-seronegative. The CDR3 runs from the conserved cysteine through the conserved F or W. D genes are given only for firm matches. Clone size is given for some rows only: seen once, a few or many times, or a class if the clone is expanded.

>TRBV28|17|NA|TRBD1|TRBJ1-3
TGTGCCAGCAGTTTAACTGTGGGACAGATCTCTGGAAACACCATATATTTT
CASSLTVGQISGNTIYF
>TRBV4-1|16|NA|TRBD2|TRBJ2-1
TGCGCCAGCAGCCTCGTGCTAGCGGCCCCCTACAATGAGCAGTTCTTC
CASSLVLAAPYNEQFF
>TRBV7-8|13|few|TRBD2|TRBJ2-3
TGTGCCAGCAGCTCCCGGGGGGCAGATACGCAGTATTTT
CASSSRGADTQYF
>TRBV7-2|16|once|TRBD1|TRBJ2-3
TGTGCCAGCAGTTATATACCGGGACAGAGCACAGATACGCAGTATTTT
CASSYIPGQSTDTQYF
>TRBV6-6|15|NA|NA|TRBJ1-4
TGTGCCAGCAGTTTCCCGGGGGGCCCTAATGAAAAACTGTTTTTT
CASSFPGGPNEKLFF
>TRBV5-1|16|NA|NA|TRBJ2-3
TGCGCCAGCAGCTCGGGGTGGGGGGAACTTAAGGATACGCAGTATTTT
CASSSGWGELKDTQYF
>TRBV9|16|few|TRBD2|TRBJ2-5
TGTGCCAGCAGCGCCCGGGGACTAGCGGGGGCGGAGACCCAGTACTTC
CASSARGLAGAETQYF
>TRBV6-1|17|once|TRBD1|TRBJ1-5
TGTGCCAGCAGTGGGAGGACAGGGGACAAATTCAATCAGCCCCAGCATTTT
CASSGRTGDKFNQPQHF
>TRBV5-1|16|NA|NA|TRBJ1-4
TGCGCCAGCAGCTTGGCCGGGGTTATGTCTAATGAAAAACTGTTTTTT
CASSLAGVMSNEKLFF
>TRBV28|13|once|NA|TRBJ1-2
TGTGCCAGCAGTTTTGGGGACAAAAATGGCTACACCTTC
CASSFGDKNGYTF
>TRBV30|15|NA|TRBD2|TRBJ2-5
TGTGCCTGGAGGGCGGGACTAGCGGGAGGAGAGACCCAGTACTTC
CAWRAGLAGGETQYF
>TRBV7-9|18|NA|TRBD2|TRBJ2-1
TGTGCCAGCAGCTTAGTCGGGGCTAGCGGGATCTTAGCGAATGAGCAGTTCTTC
CASSLVGASGILANEQFF
>TRBV2|13|NA|TRBD1|TRBJ1-1
TGTGCCAGCAGTGGACAGGGGGCGGGTGAAGCTTTCTTT
CASSGQGAGEAFF
>TRBV2|14|few|NA|TRBJ2-3
TGTGCCAGCAACCGGGGGATAAATGGAGATACGCAGTATTTT
CASNRGINGDTQYF
>TRBV7-6|15|NA|NA|TRBJ1-5
TGTGCCAGCAGCTTAGCGGACACCTTAGGACAGCCCCAGCATTTT
CASSLADTLGQPQHF
>TRBV19|13|NA|NA|TRBJ1-1
TGTGCCAGTAGTACCCAGACAGGCACTGAAGCTTTCTTT
CASSTQTGTEAFF
>TRBV7-8|15|NA|TRBD1|TRBJ2-7
TGTGCCAGCAGCTCCGACAGGGAAAATCTCTACGAGCAGTACTTC
CASSSDRENLYEQYF
>TRBV7-6|15|NA|TRBD1|TRBJ2-7
TGTGCCAGCAGCTTAGCTGGCGGACAGGGCTACGAGCAGTACTTC
CASSLAGGQGYEQYF
>TRBV6-4|13|NA|NA|TRBJ1-1
TGTGCCAGCAGTGCTACAGCAAACACTGAAGCTTTCTTT
CASSATANTEAFF
>TRBV19|14|few|NA|TRBJ2-7
TGTGCCAGTAGTATAGATGGGCGGGGCTACGAGCAGTACTTC
CASSIDGRGYEQYF
>TRBV4-1|16|NA|TRBD2|TRBJ2-1
TGCGCCAGCAGCCAAGGGGGCGGGAGGGACTACAATGAGCAGTTCTTC
CASSQGGGRDYNEQFF
>TRBV19|16|NA|NA|TRBJ1-6
TGTGCCAGTCTTGAGGGGGACACCTGGTATAATTCACCCCTCCACTTT
CASLEGDTWYNSPLHF
>TRBV5-1|15|NA|NA|TRBJ2-1
TGCGCCAGCAGCTCCCGACAGCCCGGAATGAGTGAGCAGTTCTTC
CASSSRQPGMSEQFF
>TRBV6-5|13|NA|NA|TRBJ1-1
TGTGCCAGCAGCTCGGGGTCGAGAACTGAAGCTTTCTTT
CASSSGSRTEAFF
>TRBV2|15|NA|NA|TRBJ1-2
TGTGCCAGCAGAAGGCAGGGAACTTATGGCTATGGCTACACCTTC
CASRRQGTYGYGYTF
>TRBV30|14|NA|NA|TRBJ1-6
TGTGCCTGGAGTGTTTCGTCGTCGGTTTCACCCCTCCACTTT
CAWSVSSSVSPLHF
>TRBV7-8|13|NA|NA|TRBJ1-1
TGTGCCAGCAGCTTAGATACTAACACTGAAGCTTTCTTT
CASSLDTNTEAFF
>TRBV7-2|15|NA|NA|TRBJ2-1
TGTGCCAGCAGCTTAGTAACAGGGTTTCCAAATGAGCAGTTCTTC
CASSLVTGFPNEQFF
>TRBV7-9|15|NA|NA|TRBJ2-7
TGTTCCAGCAGCTCCCGGGACACGGATGGGTACGAGCAGTACTTC
CSSSSRDTDGYEQYF
>TRBV13|14|NA|TRBD1|TRBJ1-3
TGTGCCAGCAGCTTCCCGGACAGGGAAGACACCATATATTTT
CASSFPDREDTIYF
>TRBV19|16|NA|TRBD1|TRBJ1-5
TGTGCCACCCTGGGACAGGGAGCTCCCCGGGATCAGCCCCAGCATTTT
CATLGQGAPRDQPQHF
>TRBV5-1|16|NA|TRBD2|TRBJ2-7
TGCGCCAGCAGCTTGGGGACTAGCGGCACGACCTACGAGCAGTACTTC
CASSLGTSGTTYEQYF
>TRBV6-5|13|few|NA|TRBJ2-7
TGTGCCAGCAGTAGAGGCACCTCCTACGAGCAGTACTTC
CASSRGTSYEQYF
>TRBV5-1|17|NA|TRBD1|TRBJ1-1
TGCGCCAGCAGCCCGGGAGCCGGGACAGCAAGGGTCACTGAAGCTTTCTTT
CASSPGAGTARVTEAFF
>TRBV4-1|13|NA|NA|TRBJ1-2
TGCGCCAGCAGCCCGATAGGGACTCTGGTATCCACCTTC
CASSPIGTLVSTF
>TRBV11-2|14|NA|TRBD1|TRBJ1-1
TGTGCCAGCAGGTACCGGGACAGATACACTGAAGCTTTCTTT
CASRYRDRYTEAFF
>TRBV27|19|once|TRBD1|TRBJ2-1
TGTGCCAGCAGTTTAGTCGACAGGGGGAGAGCCGGTGGGTACAATGAGCAGTTCTTC
CASSLVDRGRAGGYNEQFF
>TRBV6-6|13|NA|NA|TRBJ2-7
TGTGCCAGCAGTTACCTAAGCTCCTACGAGCAGTACTTC
CASSYLSSYEQYF
>TRBV4-1|19|NA|NA|TRBJ2-7
TGCGCCAGCAGCCAAGGACACCCTTCGGCGGGACCCCCTCTAAGCGAGCAGTACTTC
CASSQGHPSAGPPLSEQYF
>TRBV7-3|16|NA|TRBD2|TRBJ2-1
TGTGCCAGCAGCATGACTAGCGGGGGGGCGTACAATGAGCAGTTCTTC
CASSMTSGGAYNEQFF
>TRBV6-5|12|NA|NA|TRBJ1-1
TGTGCCAGCAGTAGACAGAACACTGAAGCTTTCTTT
CASSRQNTEAFF
>TRBV14|13|NA|TRBD2|TRBJ2-1
TGTGCCAGCAGGAGCAGCGGGAGTAATGAGCAGTTCTTC
CASRSSGSNEQFF
>TRBV6-1|15|NA|TRBD1|TRBJ2-7
TGTGCCAGCACCCAGGACAGGGAACCCTACTACGAGCAGTACTTC
CASTQDREPYYEQYF
>TRBV12-2|17|NA|NA|TRBJ2-5
TGTGCAAGTCGCTTTAGGAACGGCGGGCAGACCACAAAAGGGCCGTACTTC
CASRFRNGGQTTKGPYF
>TRBV4-1|14|few|NA|TRBJ1-4
TGCGCCAGCAGCCAAGAAAGCCTTAATGAAAAACTGTTTTTT
CASSQESLNEKLFF
>TRBV16|15|NA|TRBD1|TRBJ2-5
TGTGCCAGCAGCCAAGGGGACAGGGGACGAGAGACCCAGTACTTC
CASSQGDRGRETQYF
>TRBV15|13|NA|NA|TRBJ2-7
TGTGCCACCAGCAGAGAAGTAGCGTACGAGCAGTACTTC
CATSREVAYEQYF